This T cell receptor (beta chain) was profiled in a study of cytomegalovirus exposure and HLA in healthy donors. CDR3 length equals 16 residues. The germline CDR1 and CDR2 sequences are SGDLS and YYNGEE. Unmatched junction bases numbered 8, after V lost 4 bases and J lost 6 bases. This PCR relied on a set of 60 Vbeta primers and 13 Jbeta primers. The table came from immunoSEQ multiplex PCR; TCRdb's copy has only in-frame clones and leaves some out. The sample records 55,000 to 80,000 clones, around 75% being singletons. What was sequenced was PBMCs. This receptor was identified in a man between 60 and 70 years old in good health and CMV-seropositive. The gene calls are TRBV9 and TRBJ2-1, with TRBD2 matching 12 bases. The CDR3 bases are TGTGCCAGCAGCACCCGACTAGCGGGAGAGCGCAATGAGCAGTTCTTC. It encodes CASSTRLAGERNEQFF.